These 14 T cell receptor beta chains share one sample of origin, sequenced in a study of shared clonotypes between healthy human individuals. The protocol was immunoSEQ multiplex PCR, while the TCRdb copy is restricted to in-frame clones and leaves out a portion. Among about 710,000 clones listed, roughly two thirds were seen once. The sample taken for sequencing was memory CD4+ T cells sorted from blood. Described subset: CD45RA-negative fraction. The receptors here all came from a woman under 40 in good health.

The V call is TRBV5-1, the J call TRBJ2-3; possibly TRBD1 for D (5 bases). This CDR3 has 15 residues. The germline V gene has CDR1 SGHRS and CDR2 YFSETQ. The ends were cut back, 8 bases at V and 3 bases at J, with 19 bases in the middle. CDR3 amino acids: CASRTVGEETDTQYF. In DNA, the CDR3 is TGCGCCAGTAGAACGGTAGGGGAAGAGACAGATACGCAGTATTTT.

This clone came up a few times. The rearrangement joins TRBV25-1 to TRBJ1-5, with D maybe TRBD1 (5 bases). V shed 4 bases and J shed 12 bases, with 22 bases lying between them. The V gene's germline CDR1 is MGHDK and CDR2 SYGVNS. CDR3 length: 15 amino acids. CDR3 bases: TGTGCCAGCAGTGGGTCCTCCCGGGACCCCCGGCGCCAGCATTTT. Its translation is CASSGSSRDPRRQHF.

The DNA of the CDR3 is TGCGCCAGCAGCACGGTAGGCGGGACCGGGGGGATTCAGTACTTC. It codes for CASSTVGGTGGIQYF. The genes are TRBV4-1 and TRBJ2-4; 7 bases map to TRBD2. Germline V lookup: CDR1 MGHRA, CDR2 YSYEKL. This CDR3 comprises 15 residues. Trimming removed 5 bases from V and 10 bases from J; junction bases left unmatched: 14.

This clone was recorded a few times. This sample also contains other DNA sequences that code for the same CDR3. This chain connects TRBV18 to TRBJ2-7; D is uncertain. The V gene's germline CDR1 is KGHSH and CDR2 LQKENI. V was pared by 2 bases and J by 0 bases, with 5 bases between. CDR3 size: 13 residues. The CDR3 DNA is TGTGCCAGCTCACCAGGGCTCTCCTACGAGCAGTACTTC. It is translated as CASSPGLSYEQYF. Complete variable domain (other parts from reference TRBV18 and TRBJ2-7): NAGVMQNPRHLVRRRGQEARLRCSPMKGHSHVYWYRQLPEEGLKFMVYLQKENIIDESGMPKERFSAEFPKEGPSILRIQQVVRGDSAAYFCASSPGLSYEQYFGPGTRLTVT.

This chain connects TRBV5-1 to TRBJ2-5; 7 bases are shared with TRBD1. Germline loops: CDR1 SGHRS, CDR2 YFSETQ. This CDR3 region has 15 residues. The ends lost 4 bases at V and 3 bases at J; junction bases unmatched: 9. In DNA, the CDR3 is TGCGCCAGCAGCCCCGAACCCGGGACAGAAGAGACCCAGTACTTC. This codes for CASSPEPGTEETQYF.

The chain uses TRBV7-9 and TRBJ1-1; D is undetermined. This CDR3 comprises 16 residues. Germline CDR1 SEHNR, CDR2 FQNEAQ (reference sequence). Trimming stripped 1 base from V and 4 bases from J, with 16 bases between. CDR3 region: CASSLERAPRGTEAFF. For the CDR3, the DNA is TGTGCCAGCAGCTTAGAGCGGGCCCCACGAGGCACTGAAGCTTTCTTT.

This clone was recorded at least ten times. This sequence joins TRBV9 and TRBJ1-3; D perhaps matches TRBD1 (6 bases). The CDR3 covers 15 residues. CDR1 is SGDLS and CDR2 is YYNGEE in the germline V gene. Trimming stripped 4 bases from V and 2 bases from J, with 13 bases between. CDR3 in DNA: TGTGCCAGCAGCCTTACAGGGACAACTGGAAACACCATATATTTT. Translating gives CASSLTGTTGNTIYF.

CDR3 bases: TGTGCCAGCAGCTTAGGGTCGTGGGGCAGAGAGACCCAGTACTTC. Residues: CASSLGSWGRETQYF. The chain uses TRBV7-2 and TRBJ2-5; TRBD1 is a possible D gene (5 bases). The CDR3 sequence is 15 residues long. Trimming took off 1 base at V and 4 bases at J, with 13 bases between the two ends. Germline CDR1 SGHTA, CDR2 FQGNSA.

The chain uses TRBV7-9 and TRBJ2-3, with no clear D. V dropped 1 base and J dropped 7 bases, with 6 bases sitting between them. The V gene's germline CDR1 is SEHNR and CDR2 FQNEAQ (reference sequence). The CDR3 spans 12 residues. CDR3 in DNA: TGTGCCAGCAGCTTAGTGGGTTATACGCAGTATTTT. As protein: CASSLVGYTQYF. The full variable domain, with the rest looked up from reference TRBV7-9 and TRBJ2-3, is DTGVSQNPRHKITKRGQNVTFRCDPISEHNRLYWYRQTLGQGPEFLTYFQNEAQLEKSRLLSDRFSAERPKGSFSTLEIQRTEQGDSAMYLCASSLVGYTQYFGPGTRLTVL.

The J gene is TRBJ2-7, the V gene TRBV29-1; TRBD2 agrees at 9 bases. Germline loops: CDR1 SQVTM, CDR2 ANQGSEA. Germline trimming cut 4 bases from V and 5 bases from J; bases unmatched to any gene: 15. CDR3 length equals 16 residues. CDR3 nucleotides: TGCAGCGTTGCCGAGTATGGGAGCGGGAGGATAAACGAGCAGTACTTC. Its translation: CSVAEYGSGRINEQYF.

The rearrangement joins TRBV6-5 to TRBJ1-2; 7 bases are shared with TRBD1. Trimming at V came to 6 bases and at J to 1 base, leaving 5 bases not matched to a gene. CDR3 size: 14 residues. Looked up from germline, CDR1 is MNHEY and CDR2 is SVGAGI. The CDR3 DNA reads TGTGCCAGCAGGGCGCAGGGGGGTAACTATGGCTACACCTTC. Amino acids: CASRAQGGNYGYTF.

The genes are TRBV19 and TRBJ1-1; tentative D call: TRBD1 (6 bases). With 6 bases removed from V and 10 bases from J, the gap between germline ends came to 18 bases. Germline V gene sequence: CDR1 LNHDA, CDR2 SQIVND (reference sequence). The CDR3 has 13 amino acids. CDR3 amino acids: CASSYPQGGGAFF. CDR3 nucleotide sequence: TGTGCCAGTAGCTACCCACAGGGAGGGGGAGCTTTCTTT.

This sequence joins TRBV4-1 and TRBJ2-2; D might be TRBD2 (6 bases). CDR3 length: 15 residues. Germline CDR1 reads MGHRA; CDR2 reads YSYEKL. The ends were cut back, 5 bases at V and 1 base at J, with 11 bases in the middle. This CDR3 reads CASSGGMGNTGELFF. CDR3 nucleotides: TGCGCCAGCAGCGGGGGGATGGGGAACACCGGGGAGCTGTTTTTT.

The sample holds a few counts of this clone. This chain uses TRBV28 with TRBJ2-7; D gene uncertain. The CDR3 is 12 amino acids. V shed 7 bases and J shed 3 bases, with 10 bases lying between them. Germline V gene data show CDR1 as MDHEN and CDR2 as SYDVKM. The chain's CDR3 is CASNGGVYEQYF. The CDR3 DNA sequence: TGTGCCAGCAATGGCGGAGTCTACGAGCAGTACTTC.